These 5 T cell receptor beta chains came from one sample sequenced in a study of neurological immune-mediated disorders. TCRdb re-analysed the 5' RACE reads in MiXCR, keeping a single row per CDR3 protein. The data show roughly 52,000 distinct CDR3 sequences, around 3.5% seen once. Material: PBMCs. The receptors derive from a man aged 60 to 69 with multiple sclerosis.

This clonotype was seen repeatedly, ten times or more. This chain's CDR3 is CSASGTSSYNEQFF. The CDR3 nucleotides are TGCAGTGCTAGCGGGACAAGCTCCTACAATGAGCAGTTCTTC. This chain connects TRBV20-1 to TRBJ2-1; TRBD1 is a possible D gene (6 bases). V lost 3 bases, J lost 0 bases, and 9 bases lay in between. Germline assignment: CDR1 DFQATT and CDR2 SNEGSKA (reference sequence). This CDR3 contains 14 residues.

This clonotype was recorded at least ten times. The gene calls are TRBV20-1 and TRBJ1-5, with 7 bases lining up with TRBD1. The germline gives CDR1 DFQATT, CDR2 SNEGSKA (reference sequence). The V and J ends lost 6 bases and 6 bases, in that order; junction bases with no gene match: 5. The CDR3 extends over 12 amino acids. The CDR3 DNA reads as TGCAGTGCCTTCACAGGGGTTCAGCCCCAGCATTTT. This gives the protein CSAFTGVQPQHF.

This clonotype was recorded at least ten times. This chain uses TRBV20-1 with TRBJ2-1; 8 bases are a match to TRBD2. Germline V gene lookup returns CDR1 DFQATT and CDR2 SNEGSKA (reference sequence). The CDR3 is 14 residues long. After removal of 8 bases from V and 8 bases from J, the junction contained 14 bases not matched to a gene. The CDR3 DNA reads TGCAGTACCCAAGCGGGAGCCTTGTGGCATGAGCAGTTCTTC. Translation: CSTQAGALWHEQFF.

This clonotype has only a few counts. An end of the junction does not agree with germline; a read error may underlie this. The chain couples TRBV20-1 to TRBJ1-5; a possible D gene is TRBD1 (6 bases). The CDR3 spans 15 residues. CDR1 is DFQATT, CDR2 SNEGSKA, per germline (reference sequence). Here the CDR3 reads CSARDQQGIAQPRHF. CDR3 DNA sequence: TGCAGTGCTAGAGATCAACAGGGTATTGCTCAGCCCCGGCATTTT.

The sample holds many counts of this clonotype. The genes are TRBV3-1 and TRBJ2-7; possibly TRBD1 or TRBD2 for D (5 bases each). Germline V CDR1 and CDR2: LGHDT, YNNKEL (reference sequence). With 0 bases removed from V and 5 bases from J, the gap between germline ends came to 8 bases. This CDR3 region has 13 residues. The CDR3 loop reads CASSQDRDDEQYF. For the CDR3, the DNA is TGTGCCAGCAGCCAAGATAGGGACGACGAGCAGTACTTC.